This T cell receptor beta chain was captured by sequencing in a study of regulatory T cells in long-lasting Graves disease (dated by TCRdb to the early 2020s). About the investigation overall: In the newly diagnosed Graves' disease group, patients had been taking antithyroid drugs for less than 3 months. This study used TCR sequencing and RNA sequencing of peripheral blood to compare persistent Graves' disease patients against newly diagnosed Graves' disease patients. The study took place in China and was registered as a clinical trial. A total of approximately 35 samples underwent TCR sequencing: around 13 from persistent and around 20 from newly diagnosed Graves' disease patients. What the authors observed across the whole study: The authors noted that the small sample size was a limitation that may lower accuracy. Persistent disease showed preferential use of TRBV28, TRBJ1-2 and TRBJ2-5, whereas newly diagnosed disease favored TRBV20-1 and TRBJ2-1. Only the TCR beta chain was sequenced and analyzed. Lower TCR Shannon entropy and fewer highly expanded clones were observed in persistent Graves' disease patients than in newly diagnosed patients, which suggested clonal expansion. Only peripheral blood was studied, because thyroid tissue, the primary lesion, was inaccessible. A larger number of public clonotypes was shared among persistent patients (more than 2,500) than among newly diagnosed patients (around 870).

Library prep was done by multiplex PCR. Sequencing was carried out with an Illumina HiSeq 4000. TCR beta libraries were built with iRepertoire HTBI primers and Arm-PCR amplification of CDR3 regions. Before sequencing, the PCR products underwent gel purification. In the authors' own workflow: Gene usage analysis of CDR3 amino acid clonotypes used the 55 to 65 TRBV and approximately 13 TRBJ segments found across samples. Filtered high-quality paired reads were merged into contigs using COPE and FqMerger. BLAST was used to align contigs to IMGT TRBV, TRBD and TRBJ reference genes, with CDR3 defined following IMGT. Any clonotype with a frequency above 0.1% was counted as a highly expanded clone. Repertoire diversity was measured by Shannon entropy, and V-J evenness by the Gini coefficient. A clonotype was considered public if more than one individual shared it. TCRdb reran the public reads through fastp at Q25 and MiXCR, keeping productive beta chains. Entries are consolidated by CDR3 protein sequence, retaining the most common genes and DNA. Clone size and V and J calls follow TCRdb, not the original study. The table for this sample lists 450,000 to 650,000 distinct CDR3 sequences; roughly a sixth of them were counted only once. The top ten clones comprise around a quarter of the sample.

Reading the label with the study, this specimen's time point is: newly diagnosed GD, antithyroid drugs for less than 3 months. For both TCR sequencing and RNA sequencing, RNA was extracted from PBMCs using TRIzol. The diagnosis of Graves' disease was made according to American Thyroid Association guidelines. Patients for the study were recruited at an endocrinology department in Xi'an, China. Each patient gave approximately 8.8 milliliters of peripheral blood, collected in an EDTA anticoagulant tube. Ficoll Paque Plus density gradient separation was used to isolate PBMCs, and no further T cell sorting was done. An Agilent 2100 Bioanalyzer and agarose gel were used to assess RNA quality, and a NanoDrop 2000 was used to measure RNA concentration. To note about this clonotype: The target of this receptor is not known. Given a much more abundant clone one base away, this may be a read error.

From the cysteine up to the phenylalanine, the CDR3 has a length of 14 residues. Only the CDR3 DNA is retained, 42 bases long and in frame from the first base. The germline V gene sets CDR1 to SGDLS and CDR2 to YYNGEE. A distance of 12 bases separates the germline ends of V and J, which lose 2 bases and 4 bases respectively. This sample also belongs to another study, concerning T cells in Graves' hyperthyroidism and ophthalmopathy. As described in the second report: Stable Graves' hyperthyroidism was defined as the absence of progression to ophthalmopathy over 18 months of follow-up. Hyperthyroidism patients were newly diagnosed, had a disease duration of under 2 months, and were aged 18 to 65 years. The study excluded patients with uncontrolled infections, other autoimmune diseases, pregnancy or lactation. Diagnoses relied on clinical symptoms, serum thyroxine and TRAb, thyroid ultrasound and orbital computed tomography. The first round of RT-PCR for the TCR CDR3 was performed with the HTBI primer set and the Qiagen OneStep RT-PCR kit. Most expanded thyroid clonotypes (frequency above 0.001) were also detected in blood, suggesting blood repertoires may reflect thyroid immune responses. Ophthalmopathy was separated from stable hyperthyroidism by a 13 V-J signature model, with 85% to 90% sensitivity and roughly 81% specificity obtained in cross-validation and 80%/75% obtained in testing. In validation, progression to ophthalmopathy was predicted by the model with 70.59% sensitivity and 72.22% specificity, a median of 6.5 months before onset. To identify distinguishing TCR V-J signatures, a discovery cohort of roughly 100 patients was used, comprising 43 with Graves' ophthalmopathy and roughly 60 with stable Graves' hyperthyroidism. Prospective prediction of ophthalmopathy was tested in an independent validation cohort of fewer than 20 hyperthyroidism patients and 15 to 17 patients who later progressed to ophthalmopathy. The 100 or so discovery patients were divided at random into training and test sets in a 7:3 ratio. In about 6 Graves' hyperthyroidism patients, the study also compared T-cell repertoires from thyroid tissue with T-cell repertoires from blood. After blood sampling, hyperthyroidism patients were treated with methimazole at a starting dose of 30 mg daily, and ophthalmopathy patients were treated with high-dose intravenous methylprednisolone. Libraries were constructed in a second round of multiplex PCR, after which size selection and purification were carried out. Sequencing of the libraries was done on an Illumina HiSeq2000 using paired-end 100 bp reads. SOAPnuke was used to process the raw data, removing reads that contained adapters or uncalled bases, had a mean Phred below 15, or lacked an exact match to the constant primer or identifier. COPE v1.2.5 was used to merge the high-quality paired reads, and each unique nucleotide sequence was defined as a clonotype. Clonotypes were aligned to IMGT TRBV, TRBD and TRBJ reference segments using MiTCR v1.1. The analysis included only V-J combinations with a frequency above 0.0001, which together covered approximately 99% of the repertoires. The TCS score was defined as F50 (clonal expansion) divided by E x V (chaos), with BLOSUM62-based TCRdist calculated between CDR3 peptides within each V-J. Welch's t-statistics and random forest reduced roughly 500 V-J features to 10 to 15, which were used in a naive Bayes classifier (R e1071). No statistical method was used to fix the sample size in advance, and group allocation was not hidden from the investigators. According to the paper, TCR Vbeta CDR3 sequencing was carried out on more than 120 peripheral blood samples, which came from 40 to 45 ophthalmopathy, approximately 72 hyperthyroidism and about 17 progressor patients.

This sequence originates from a woman aged 35 to 60 with Graves disease. Donor details come from another sample of the same person, matched by shared clones. The source was peripheral blood mononuclear cells (PBMCs), collected at new diagnosis, from a patient treated with antithyroid drugs. The chain links TRBV9 with TRBJ1-2; 5 matching bases give a weak D call of TRBD1. For the CDR3, the sequence is CASSVGPGGYGYTF. The sequence in DNA is TGTGCCAGCAGCGTGGGACCGGGCGGCTATGGCTACACCTTC.